The 10 T cell receptor beta chains below all came from one sample that was sequenced in a study of CD8 T cells in Susac syndrome (dated by TCRdb to between 2018 and 2020). Preparation of the library involved the immunoSEQ multiplex PCR assay. RNA was extracted with the RNeasy kit and roughly 0.45 to 1 ug was reverse transcribed using random hexamers. TCRdb applied fastp at Q25 and MiXCR to the public reads, then kept only in-frame beta chains. All rows with the same CDR3 protein become a single entry with the most common DNA and genes. For this sample there are roughly 400,000 distinct CDR3 sequences; around 85% appear just once. The biggest ten clones account for roughly 0.1% of the sample. Sequenced: CD8+ T cells from PBMCs. The receptors originated from a human donor with multiple sclerosis.

V is TRBV27 and J is TRBJ2-5; D unresolved. There are 14 residues in the CDR3. Germline CDR1 reads MNHEY; CDR2 reads SMNVEV (reference sequence). V shed 1 base and J shed 3 bases, with 9 bases lying between them. CDR3 sequence reads: CASSLLDSKETQYF. The CDR3 DNA reads as TGTGCCAGCAGTTTATTGGATTCCAAAGAGACCCAGTACTTC.

The CDR3 nucleotides read TGCAGCGTTGAGGGGGACTCGTTGAGCGATGAGCAGTTCTTC. This gives the protein CSVEGDSLSDEQFF. This sequence joins TRBV29-1 and TRBJ2-1; the D gene is possibly TRBD2 (6 bases). The germline gives CDR1 SQVTM, CDR2 ANQGSEA. This CDR3 is built from 14 residues. V lost 3 bases, J lost 8 bases, and 17 bases lay in between.

The CDR3 region is CASSLEGPGRPNYGYTF. CDR3 nucleotides: TGCGCCAGCAGCTTGGAAGGTCCAGGGCGACCTAACTATGGCTACACCTTC. This rearrangement joins TRBV5-1 to TRBJ1-2; the D gene is possibly TRBD1 (5 bases). Per germline, CDR1 SGHRS and CDR2 YFSETQ. The CDR3 loop spans 17 amino acids. V was clipped by 0 bases and J by 0 bases, with 15 bases between them.

The chain couples TRBV10-3 to TRBJ1-1; the D gene is possibly TRBD1 (5 bases). CDR1 and CDR2 (germline): ENHRY, SYGVKD. Trimming shortened V by 0 bases and J by 2 bases, and 16 bases separated the two germline ends. This CDR3 is built from 17 residues. The CDR3 coding sequence is TGTGCCATCAGTGAGTCCCTGGGGGAGGGGTATAACACTGAAGCTTTCTTT. Protein: CAISESLGEGYNTEAFF.

J is TRBJ2-3 and V is TRBV7-6; no reliable D call. This CDR3 has 15 residues. V was cut by 2 bases and J by 0 bases, with 9 bases left in between. The germline V gene has CDR1 SGHVS and CDR2 FNYEAQ. The DNA of the CDR3 is TGTGCCAGCAGCTTAACAGTAACTAGCACAGATACGCAGTATTTT. Residues: CASSLTVTSTDTQYF.

The chain joins TRBV9 to TRBJ2-7; 7 bases match TRBD2. Germline V gene lookup returns CDR1 SGDLS and CDR2 YYNGEE. The V gene end was trimmed by 2 bases and the J gene end by 0 bases; junction bases not matched to a gene: 5. The CDR3 runs to 15 residues. This chain's CDR3 is CASSVDASGSYEQYF. Here the CDR3 DNA reads TGTGCCAGCAGCGTCGATGCTAGCGGCTCCTACGAGCAGTACTTC.

This sequence joins TRBV7-3 and TRBJ2-1; TRBD1 aligns across 8 bases. Germline lookup yields CDR1 SGHTA and CDR2 FQGTGA. This CDR3 contains 15 residues. J was trimmed by 2 bases and V by 5 bases; bases with no gene match: 5. The CDR3 coding sequence is TGTGCCAGCAGCCAGGGGGCAGGCCCCTACAATGAGCAGTTCTTC. It translates to CASSQGAGPYNEQFF. Full variable domain (outside the CDR3, taken from reference TRBV7-3 and TRBJ2-1): GAGVSQTPSNKVTEKGKYVELRCDPISGHTALYWYRQSLGQGPEFLIYFQGTGAADDSGLPNDRFFAVRPEGSVSTLKIQRTERGDSAVYLCASSQGAGPYNEQFFGPGTRLTVL.

DNA for the CDR3: TGCGCCAGCAGCCAACCAACGCACGTGGGAGAGACCCAGTACTTC. Protein: CASSQPTHVGETQYF. V usage is TRBV4-1 and J usage is TRBJ2-5, with D hard to call. The CDR3 has 15 amino acids. The V and J ends lost 2 bases and 4 bases respectively, with 14 bases between them. Germline CDR1 and CDR2: MGHRA and YSYEKL.

For the CDR3, the DNA is TGTGCCAGCAGTTTCTTCTCTGGAATACAGGGCTCGAACACTGAAGCTTTCTTT. This encodes CASSFFSGIQGSNTEAFF. V usage is TRBV12-3 or TRBV12-4 and J usage is TRBJ1-1; possible D gene TRBD1, 6 bases. The CDR3 is 18 amino acids. V was cut by 3 bases and J by 1 base, with 21 bases left in between.

This clonotype came up once. The chain links TRBV12-3 or TRBV12-4 to TRBJ2-1; 9 bases map to TRBD2. The ends lost 6 bases at V and 6 bases at J; junction bases unmatched: 9. CDR3 length equals 15 residues. This chain's CDR3 is CASSSIAGGVNEQFF. CDR3 DNA sequence: TGTGCCAGCAGCTCAATTGCGGGAGGGGTCAATGAGCAGTTCTTC.